Following are 30 T cell receptor beta chains from one sample sequenced in a study of T-cell reconstitution after alpha-beta-depleted transplantation in children. Using unique molecular identifiers, the investigators prepared the TCRbeta library. Using its own MiXCR run on the PCR reads, TCRdb lists one record per CDR3 protein. This sample has about 460,000 distinct CDR3 sequences, with more than 9.5% found just once. The specimen comprised PBMCs, mostly from graft donor cells, sampled 180 days after TCRalphabeta/CD19-depleted stem cell transplant. Receptors were obtained from a female patient aged 2 to 10 who had a stem cell transplant for aplastic anemia, so the T cells may come from the graft donor.

A few counts support this clonotype. The J gene is TRBJ2-5, the V gene TRBV12-3 or TRBV12-4, with TRBD1 matching 8 bases. CDR3 length: 15 residues. Trimming took 6 bases from V and 2 from J; bases not matched to a gene: 8. CDR3 in DNA: TGTGCCAGCAGCCCCAGGGACAGGAGACAAGAGACCCAGTACTTC. It codes for CASSPRDRRQETQYF.

This chain links TRBV11-2 with TRBJ2-1, with 10 bases fitting TRBD2. Germline V CDR1 and CDR2: SGHAT, FQNNGV. Losses at the gene ends were 2 bases for V and 0 bases for J; bases not matched to a gene: 7. The CDR3 covers 18 residues. CDR3 residues: CASSLIGTSESSYNEQFF. In DNA, the CDR3 is TGTGCCAGCAGCTTAATAGGGACTAGCGAGAGCTCCTACAATGAGCAGTTCTTC.

In its sample, this clonotype was seen many times. V usage is TRBV15 and J usage is TRBJ2-1; maybe TRBD1 (6 bases). CDR1 is LNHNV, CDR2 YYDKDF, per germline (reference sequence). V was pared by 5 bases and J by 9 bases, with 20 bases between. CDR3 length: 15 residues. Written as DNA, the CDR3 is TGTGCCACCAGCGAGAGGGGGACCCCTCGTGGTGAGCAGTTCTTC. Translating gives CATSERGTPRGEQFF.

This clonotype was observed a few times. This rearrangement joins TRBV7-8 to TRBJ2-2; tentative D call: TRBD1 (5 bases). Deletions cut 5 bases from V and 2 bases from J, with 9 bases between. Germline-derived CDR1 and CDR2 are SGHVS and FQNEAQ. The CDR3 extends over 14 amino acids. CDR3 sequence reads: CASSRTLNTGELFF. The CDR3 nucleotides are TGTGCCAGCAGCCGGACACTAAACACCGGGGAGCTGTTTTTT.

Note on this clonotype: One junction end does not reproduce the germline sequence, and a read error may be involved. J is TRBJ2-4 and V is TRBV3-1; TRBD1 is a possible D gene (7 bases). The CDR3 loop spans 16 amino acids. Germline CDR1 LGHDT, CDR2 YNNKEL (reference sequence). This CDR3 reads CASSPWSGGGKNSQYF. CDR3 DNA sequence: TGTGCCAGCAGCCCGTGGAGTGGAGGGGGCAAAAACAGTCAGTACTTC. The variable domain in full, completed from reference TRBV3-1 and TRBJ2-4, reads DTAVSQTPKYLVTQMGNDKSIKCEQNLGHDTMYWYKQDSKKFLKIMFSYNNKELIINETVPNRFSPKSPDKAHLNLHINSLELGDSAVYFCASSPWSGGGKNSQYFGAGTRLSVL.

This clonotype came up many times. The CDR3 is CASSFRGLEYNEQFF. The CDR3 DNA reads TGTGCCAGCAGCTTCAGGGGGTTAGAGTACAATGAGCAGTTCTTC. This rearrangement joins TRBV5-6 to TRBJ2-1; 7 bases match TRBD1. V lost 2 bases and J lost 4; bases outside the gene matches: 6. Germline CDR1 SGHDT, CDR2 YYEEEE. The CDR3 has 15 amino acids.

A few counts support this clonotype. This chain links TRBV7-2 with TRBJ2-1, with 9 bases that match TRBD1. This CDR3 region has 16 residues. Trimming removed 2 bases from V and 4 bases from J; junction bases left unmatched: 6. Germline V gene data show CDR1 as SGHTA and CDR2 as FQGNSA. The chain's CDR3 is CASSLSDRGPYNEQFF. CDR3 DNA: TGTGCCAGCAGCTTATCGGACAGGGGTCCGTACAATGAGCAGTTCTTC. Full variable domain (remainder filled in from reference TRBV7-2 and TRBJ2-1): GAGVSQSPSNKVTEKGKDVELRCDPISGHTALYWYRQSLGQGLEFLIYFQGNSAPDKSGLPSDRFSAERTGGSVSTLTIQRTQQEDSAVYLCASSLSDRGPYNEQFFGPGTRLTVL.

The rearrangement joins TRBV29-1 to TRBJ2-7; D ambiguous. V was shortened by 0 bases and J by 0 bases, with 12 bases between the two germline ends. This CDR3 is 15 amino acids long. Germline V gives CDR1 SQVTM, CDR2 ANQGSEA. The CDR3, as DNA: TGCAGCGTTGAAGATCCAGACTGGGACTCCTACGAGCAGTACTTC. This sequence encodes CSVEDPDWDSYEQYF.

This clonotype has more than one count but fewer than ten. This chain uses TRBV7-2 with TRBJ2-1; D may correspond to TRBD1 or TRBD2 (5 bases each). CDR1 is SGHTA, CDR2 FQGNSA, per germline. This CDR3 has 14 amino acids. Between the trimmed V and J ends, which lost 5 bases and 6 bases, there was a span of 14 bases. CDR3 residues: CASSRGGVPNEQFF. CDR3 in DNA: TGTGCCAGCAGCCGTGGGGGAGTCCCCAATGAGCAGTTCTTC.

There are a few counts of this clonotype. The rearrangement links TRBV27 to TRBJ2-1; TRBD2 agrees at 10 bases. The ends lost 2 bases at V and 15 bases at J; junction bases unmatched: 13. The CDR3 contains 15 residues. Germline V gene data show CDR1 as MNHEY and CDR2 as SMNVEV (reference sequence). CDR3 nucleotide sequence: TGTGCCAGCAGTTTACCCTCGGCTAGCGGGAGCCCCCTGTTCTTC. Residues: CASSLPSASGSPLFF.

The chain is built from TRBV11-2 and TRBJ2-2; the D gene is possibly TRBD2 (5 bases). The CDR3 extends over 18 amino acids. Between the trimmed V and J ends, which lost 2 bases and 9 bases, there was a span of 25 bases. CDR1 and CDR2 from the germline V gene are SGHAT and FQNNGV. The CDR3 loop reads CASSLFYRLALKDRELFF. In DNA, the CDR3 is TGTGCCAGCAGCTTATTTTATCGGCTAGCTCTAAAAGACCGGGAGCTGTTTTTT.

In its sample, this clonotype was seen many times. V is TRBV5-1 and J is TRBJ2-7; 9 bases fit TRBD2. CDR3 length: 18 residues. Germline values: CDR1 SGHRS, CDR2 YFSETQ. V shed 0 bases and J 0 bases; nucleotides not matched to a gene: 10. The CDR3 coding sequence is TGCGCCAGCAGCTTGGGAGGAGGCGCGGGAGGGCCCTCCTACGAGCAGTACGTC. Translation: CASSLGGGAGGPSYEQYV.

The J gene is TRBJ2-2, the V gene TRBV6-1; 8 bases are a match to TRBD2. The germline V gene encodes CDR1 MNHNS and CDR2 SASEGT. With 5 bases clipped from V and 7 bases from J, the junction kept 15 bases outside the gene matches. The CDR3 consists of 17 residues. This CDR3 reads CASSHTIPTSVFGELFF. Here the CDR3 DNA reads TGTGCCAGCAGTCATACTATTCCGACTAGCGTCTTCGGGGAGCTGTTTTTT.

This clonotype came up many times. The V gene is TRBV5-5, the J gene TRBJ2-2, with TRBD1 matching over 9 bases. The CDR3 covers 15 residues. V shed 3 bases, J shed 4 bases, and the junction held 4 bases outside the gene matches. The germline CDR1 and CDR2 sequences are SGHKS and YYEKEE (reference sequence). CDR3 protein: CASSSGQGGTGELFF. CDR3 sequence (DNA): TGTGCCAGCAGCTCGGGACAGGGAGGCACCGGGGAGCTGTTTTTT.

This clonotype was detected only a few times. The CDR3 region has the DNA TGTGCCAGCAGATATGGACAGGGCGGAGGGGCTAATGAAAAACTGTTTTTT. It yields the protein CASRYGQGGGANEKLFF. The chain couples TRBV7-2 to TRBJ1-4; 8 nucleotides match TRBD1. This CDR3 contains 17 residues. Germline V gives CDR1 SGHTA, CDR2 FQGNSA. V shed 6 bases and J 3 bases; nucleotides not matched to a gene: 12.

The V gene is TRBV20-1, the J gene TRBJ2-1; 11 bases are a match to TRBD2. CDR3 size: 13 residues. Trimming at V came to 3 bases and at J to 9 bases, leaving 4 bases not matched to a gene. Germline CDR1 and CDR2: DFQATT and SNEGSKA (reference sequence). The CDR3 sequence: CSARGTSGGEQFF. The CDR3, as DNA: TGCAGTGCTAGGGGGACTAGCGGCGGTGAGCAGTTCTTC.

This clonotype was counted only a few times. The chain employs TRBV20-1 and TRBJ2-5, with TRBD2 matching 16 bases. Per germline, CDR1 DFQATT and CDR2 SNEGSKA (reference sequence). V was clipped by 5 bases and J by 4 bases; unmatched bases: 13. This CDR3 comprises 18 residues. The CDR3 here is CSAALGTSGRAGAETQYF. CDR3 DNA: TGCAGTGCTGCTCTCGGGACTAGCGGGAGGGCTGGGGCAGAGACCCAGTACTTC.

This chain uses TRBV29-1 with TRBJ2-1; 8 bases match TRBD2. The CDR3 is 15 residues long. Germline V lookup: CDR1 SQVTM, CDR2 ANQGSEA. V was pared by 6 bases and J by 7 bases, with 14 bases of the junction left unmatched. In DNA form, the CDR3 reads TGCAGCGTGACTTTTGGTAGCGGGGCGGGAAATGAGCAGTTCTTC. Translated, it gives CSVTFGSGAGNEQFF.

This clonotype appeared a few times. The chain couples TRBV10-3 to TRBJ1-1, with 8 bases fitting TRBD1. The CDR3 length is 14 residues. Trimming took 5 bases from V and 0 from J; bases not matched to a gene: 2. Germline CDR1 reads ENHRY; CDR2 reads SYGVKD. The CDR3 reads CAISTGGLNTEAFF. DNA of the CDR3: TGTGCCATCAGTACAGGGGGTTTGAACACTGAAGCTTTCTTT.

There are many counts of this clonotype. The J gene is TRBJ1-2, the V gene TRBV21-1. TRBV21-1 is termed a pseudogene. The CDR3 contains 14 residues. DNA for the CDR3: TGTGCCGGTACTCCCACAGTATCCAACTATGGCTACACCTTC. It yields the protein CAGTPTVSNYGYTF.

This clonotype was seen a handful of times. The chain joins TRBV7-3 to TRBJ2-7, with D perhaps being TRBD1 or TRBD2 (5 bases each). Germline V gene sequence: CDR1 SGHTA, CDR2 FQGTGA. This CDR3 spans 16 amino acids. Deletions cut 1 base from V and 5 bases from J, with 18 bases between. The CDR3 coding sequence is TGTGCCAGCAGCTTAAAGGGGTGGAGGCGCCGGGACGAGCAGTACTTC. Translated, it gives CASSLKGWRRRDEQYF.

This clonotype was picked up a small number of times. The chain combines TRBV21-1 with TRBJ2-7; TRBD1, the table's D call, lacks a check against the DNA. TRBV21-1 has pseudogene status. This CDR3 comprises 15 residues. CDR3: CASSSTGRAGYEQYF. CDR3 sequence (DNA): TGTGCCAGCAGCTCCACCGGGCGTGCTGGGTACGAGCAGTACTTC.

This clonotype was seen at least ten times. The chain has TRBV29-1 and TRBJ2-1; perhaps TRBD2 as D (5 bases). The germline V gene encodes CDR1 SQVTM and CDR2 ANQGSEA. This CDR3 has 15 amino acids. V gave up 3 bases and J gave up 2 bases, with 14 bases separating them. CDR3 coding DNA: TGCAGCGTTGATACTCCCCAGACTACCTACAATGAGCAGTTCTTC. Protein: CSVDTPQTTYNEQFF.

This clonotype was seen only a few times. V is TRBV12-3 or TRBV12-4 and J is TRBJ2-2; TRBD2 matches 10 bases. V shed 0 bases and J 3 bases; nucleotides not matched to a gene: 4. The CDR3 spans 17 residues. This CDR3 reads CASSLASGRSDTGELFF. The CDR3 coding sequence is TGTGCCAGCAGTTTAGCTAGCGGGAGGTCGGACACCGGGGAGCTGTTTTTT.

Worth noting for this clonotype: An end of the junction does not agree with germline; a read error may underlie this. V is TRBV20-1 and J is TRBJ1-4; weak D call: TRBD1 (6 bases). Germline assignment: CDR1 DFQATT and CDR2 SNEGSKA (reference sequence). CDR3 length: 11 residues. CDR3 nucleotide sequence: TGCAGTGCTAGAGTTGGGGGCAGAATTGTTTTT. Translated, it gives CSARVGGRIVF.

This clonotype came up a few times. The rearrangement joins TRBV20-1 to TRBJ2-3, with TRBD2 identical over 7 bases. The CDR3 runs 15 residues. The J segment lost 2 bases and the V segment lost 6 bases, leaving 11 bases of the junction unmatched. Germline CDR1 reads DFQATT; CDR2 reads SNEGSKA (reference sequence). In DNA, the CDR3 is TGCAGTGCCTACAGTCTAGCGGAAGACACAGATACGCAGTATTTT. This gives the protein CSAYSLAEDTDTQYF.

This clonotype was seen repeatedly, ten times or more. The chain links TRBV5-1 to TRBJ1-1; 7 bases fit TRBD1. In germline, CDR1 is SGHRS, CDR2 YFSETQ. Trimming took 4 bases from V and 1 from J; bases not matched to a gene: 13. The CDR3 is 17 residues long. The CDR3 reads CASSPRTGPWANTEAFF. As DNA, the CDR3 is TGCGCCAGCAGCCCTCGGACAGGTCCCTGGGCGAACACTGAAGCTTTCTTT.

Written as DNA, the CDR3 is TGCGCCAGCAGCCAAGTTCCAGCGATAGGGCAGTTCTTC. Its translation is CASSQVPAIGQFF. The chain employs TRBV4-1 and TRBJ2-1; D unresolved. V lost 1 base, J lost 12 bases, and 13 bases lay in between. Germline V gene data show CDR1 as MGHRA and CDR2 as YSYEKL. CDR3 length: 13 residues.

This clonotype was seen repeatedly, ten times or more. The DNA of the CDR3 is TGTGCCAGCAGCGTAGAGGGAAGGGACACTGAAGCTTTCTTT. It specifies CASSVEGRDTEAFF. V is TRBV9 and J is TRBJ1-1; D gene unclear. CDR3 length: 14 residues. The germline V gene has CDR1 SGDLS and CDR2 YYNGEE. Trimming cost V 0 bases and J 3 bases, with 9 bases left between them.

This clonotype came up many times. The chain combines TRBV9 with TRBJ2-3, with 11 bases matching TRBD2. The CDR3 is 16 residues long. Germline V gene lookup returns CDR1 SGDLS and CDR2 YYNGEE. The V gene end was trimmed by 3 bases and the J gene end by 5 bases; junction bases not matched to a gene: 8. CDR3 in amino acids: CASSGLAGGPKDTQYF. The CDR3, as DNA: TGTGCCAGCAGCGGATTAGCGGGAGGGCCCAAAGATACGCAGTATTTT.